This T cell receptor (beta chain) is drawn from a study of Ad26.COV2.S vaccination and SARS-CoV-2 variants. Treatment described: around 19 received Ad26.COV2.S at low or high dose, single or two shots; 5 received placebo; per-sample allocation not given. Sampling was done on day 63 after the first vaccine or placebo injection. Sequencing used immunoSEQ multiplex PCR; TCRdb keeps in-frame clones, though not all of them. The top ten clones hold 9% to 15% of a sample with roughly 450,000 clones, 90% of them seen once. This sample comprised peripheral blood, obtained in a trial of Ad26.COV2.S vaccine versus placebo. The TCR sequence derives from a person aged 18-60 years who received the Ad26.COV2.S COVID-19 vaccine or a placebo.

This CDR3 is CASSWRGTAWGNTEAFF. The DNA for the CDR3 is TGCGCCAGCAGCTGGAGGGGGACAGCCTGGGGAAACACTGAAGCTTTCTTT. The V and J genes are TRBV5-1 and TRBJ1-1; 7 bases are a match to TRBD1. This CDR3 comprises 17 residues. The junction had 13 bases not matched to a gene; V was cut back by 3 bases and J by 2 bases. Germline CDR1 reads SGHRS; CDR2 reads YFSETQ.